The sequence of this T cell receptor (beta chain) was determined in a study of pediatric ulcerative colitis. Looking at the study overall: Ulcerative colitis patients had pancolitis or left-sided colitis, with confirming histology.

The germline V gene has CDR1 SNHLY and CDR2 FYNNEI. CDR3 length: 16 residues. V lost 6 bases, J lost 1 base, and 11 bases stayed unmatched. The table came from immunoSEQ multiplex PCR; TCRdb's copy has only in-frame clones and leaves some out. The sample holds roughly 64,000 clones, 86% seen once. The receptor's source is a boy younger than 18 with severe ulcerative colitis. This rearrangement joins TRBV2 to TRBJ2-7, with 8 bases fitting TRBD1. The sequencing input was blood. The CDR3: CASRLDRDGFSYEQYF. CDR3 sequence (DNA): TGTGCCAGCAGATTGGACAGGGACGGCTTTTCCTACGAGCAGTACTTC.